One sample yielded the 5 T cell receptor beta chains listed below, sequenced in a study of blood T cell repertoires in COVID-19. Sequencing used immunoSEQ multiplex PCR; TCRdb keeps in-frame clones, though not all of them. The data show 250,000 to 300,000 clones, 85% to 90% seen once. Sequenced sample: PBMCs or T cells enriched from blood (not recorded which). The origin of the receptors is a woman aged 55 to 70 who had recovered from COVID-19.

The chain uses TRBV5-1 and TRBJ2-2; TRBD2 matches at 9 bases. V gave up 6 bases and J gave up 4 bases; unmatched junction bases: 7. Germline V gene sequence: CDR1 SGHRS, CDR2 YFSETQ. This CDR3 has 15 residues. The CDR3 coding sequence is TGCGCCAGCAAAAATTTAGCGGGAGCCACCGGGGAGCTGTTTTTT. The encoded protein is CASKNLAGATGELFF.

The chain employs TRBV19 and TRBJ2-5, with TRBD2 identical over 11 bases. CDR1 LNHDA and CDR2 SQIVND come from the germline V gene (reference sequence). After removal of 8 bases from V and 5 bases from J, the junction contained 13 bases not matched to a gene. The CDR3 runs 16 residues. The CDR3 nucleotides are TGTGCCAGTGTGGGGACTAGCGGTCCCGGGGTGGAGACCCAGTACTTC. As protein: CASVGTSGPGVETQYF.

The genes are TRBV7-3 and TRBJ2-3, with no clear D. This CDR3 is 13 amino acids long. CDR1 is SGHTA and CDR2 is FQGTGA in the germline V gene. Trimming took 5 bases from V and 2 from J, leaving 8 bases between them. This chain's CDR3 is CASSLPPTDTQYF. DNA of the CDR3: TGTGCCAGCAGCCTCCCCCCCACAGATACGCAGTATTTT.

J is TRBJ1-5 and V is TRBV7-6; maybe TRBD1 (5 bases). Germline assignment: CDR1 SGHVS and CDR2 FNYEAQ. The CDR3 sequence is 17 residues long. Trimming left V 3 bases short and J 2 bases short, with 17 bases between. The CDR3 here is CASSLGSGARGNQPQHF. The CDR3 DNA reads as TGTGCCAGCAGCTTGGGGAGCGGGGCTCGAGGCAATCAGCCCCAGCATTTT. The variable domain in full, completed from reference TRBV7-6 and TRBJ1-5, reads GAGVSQSPRYKVTKRGQDVALRCDPISGHVSLYWYRQALGQGPEFLTYFNYEAQQDKSGLPNDRFSAERPEGSISTLTIQRTEQRDSAMYRCASSLGSGARGNQPQHFGDGTRLSIL.

The chain combines TRBV10-1 with TRBJ1-5; D is ambiguous. The CDR3 has 12 amino acids. The V and J ends lost 3 bases and 6 bases respectively, with 6 bases between them. Germline V gives CDR1 WNHNN, CDR2 SYGVQD (reference sequence). The CDR3 sequence: CASSDSFQPQHF. In nucleotides, the CDR3 is TGCGCCAGCAGTGATTCGTTTCAGCCCCAGCATTTT.